This entry is about one T cell receptor beta chain. This entry belongs to a study of shared clonotypes between healthy human individuals. The table came from immunoSEQ multiplex PCR; TCRdb's copy has only in-frame clones and leaves some out. The sample has some 2,400,000 clones, more than 90% seen once. V lost 0 bases and J lost 2; bases outside the gene matches: 8. The length of the CDR3 is 17 residues. Germline CDR1 and CDR2: MGHRA and YSYEKL. This TCR was recovered from a young man in good health. This chain connects TRBV4-1 to TRBJ2-5; 8 positions match TRBD2. Sequenced: naive CD4+ T cells sorted from blood. The subset denotes: CD45RA+ positively selected. The CDR3 coding sequence is TGCGCCAGCAGCCAAGAGATCGGCGGGGGGCCGCAAGAGACCCAGTACTTC. It encodes CASSQEIGGGPQETQYF.